This entry lists 17 T cell receptor beta chains sequenced from one sample in a study of T cell changes during pregnancy in multiple sclerosis. Using immunoSEQ multiplex PCR, the repertoire was profiled, and TCRdb retains in-frame clones only, with some absent. The sample records 60,000 or so clones, 92% being singletons. The sample in question was peripheral blood, obtained in the first trimester of pregnancy. Source of these receptors: a female donor with multiple sclerosis, enrolled in a pregnancy study.

The V and J genes are TRBV10-3 and TRBJ2-1, with a tentative D call TRBD2 (7 bases). The length of the CDR3 is 13 residues. V lost 11 bases and J lost 5, with 16 bases in between. Per the germline V gene, CDR1 is ENHRY and CDR2 is SYGVKD. The CDR3 region has the DNA TGTGCCGGATCCCCGGGGGGCGACAATGAGCAGTTCTTC. This gives the protein CAGSPGGDNEQFF.

V and J are TRBV4-3 and TRBJ1-2; D not resolved. V lost 0 bases and J 6 bases, leaving 11 bases between the germline ends. CDR1 is LGHNA and CDR2 is YSLEER in the germline V gene. This CDR3 contains 14 residues. CDR3 in DNA: TGCGCCAGCAGCCAAGATCCGGGTAGTCATGGCTACACCTTC. Encoded protein: CASSQDPGSHGYTF.

The chain has TRBV7-2 and TRBJ2-7; D uncertain. V dropped 5 bases and J dropped 5 bases, with 16 bases sitting between them. The length of the CDR3 is 14 residues. Per germline, CDR1 SGHTA and CDR2 FQGNSA. The CDR3 here is CASSRPYSEDEQYF. CDR3 coding DNA: TGTGCCAGCAGCCGTCCGTACTCCGAGGACGAGCAGTACTTC.

The chain uses TRBV7-7 and TRBJ2-5; 7 nucleotides match TRBD1. From germline, CDR1 is SSHAT and CDR2 FNYEAQ (reference sequence). The CDR3 has 15 amino acids. Trimming took 1 base from V and 0 from J; bases not matched to a gene: 2. Written as DNA, the CDR3 is TGTGCCAGCAGCTTAGAGGGGGCGTACCAAGAGACCCAGTACTTC. Translation gives CASSLEGAYQETQYF.

The chain couples TRBV29-1 to TRBJ1-2, with TRBD1 identical over 9 bases. The length of the CDR3 is 15 residues. V lost 4 bases to trimming and J lost 7 bases; unmatched junction nucleotides: 13. Germline loops: CDR1 SQVTM, CDR2 ANQGSEA. The CDR3 here is CSVGEGATGGIGYTF. CDR3 in DNA: TGCAGCGTTGGAGAAGGGGCGACAGGGGGAATTGGCTACACCTTC.

A single count supports this clone. The CDR3 region is CASSSTGINEAFF. CDR3 in DNA: TGTGCCAGCAGCTCGACAGGAATAAATGAAGCTTTCTTT. V usage is TRBV7-2 and J usage is TRBJ1-1, with D perhaps matching TRBD1 (6 bases). From germline, CDR1 is SGHTA and CDR2 FQGNSA. Trimming cost V 4 bases and J 7 bases, with 13 bases left between them. This CDR3 has 13 amino acids.

This chain links TRBV6-6 with TRBJ2-1, with 9 nucleotides matching TRBD2. Looked up from germline, CDR1 is MNHNY and CDR2 is SVGAGI (reference sequence). This CDR3 region has 16 residues. V shed 2 bases, J shed 3 bases, and the junction held 5 bases outside the gene matches. The CDR3 region has the DNA TGTGCCAGCAGTTACCCCCTAGCGGGGAGCTACAATGAGCAGTTCTTC. As protein: CASSYPLAGSYNEQFF.

The J gene is TRBJ1-1, the V gene TRBV7-2; D gene unclear. This CDR3 is built from 14 residues. The V end was cut by 2 bases, the J end by 7 bases, with 14 bases between. Germline V gene lookup returns CDR1 SGHTA and CDR2 FQGNSA. For the CDR3, the DNA is TGTGCCAGCAGCTTAAGAGGCCTCCCCGTTGAAGCTTTCTTT. Protein sequence: CASSLRGLPVEAFF.

This chain connects TRBV7-3 to TRBJ2-5, with a weak D call TRBD1 (6 bases). The length of the CDR3 is 13 residues. The germline V and J ends were trimmed by 5 bases and 7 bases, with 14 bases remaining between them. Looked up from germline, CDR1 is SGHTA and CDR2 is FQGTGA. CDR3 in amino acids: CASSPTGSATQYF. The CDR3 DNA follows: TGTGCCAGCAGCCCGACAGGTTCAGCGACCCAGTACTTC. The full variable domain, rest sourced from reference TRBV7-3 and TRBJ2-5, is GAGVSQTPSNKVTEKGKYVELRCDPISGHTALYWYRQSLGQGPEFLIYFQGTGAADDSGLPNDRFFAVRPEGSVSTLKIQRTERGDSAVYLCASSPTGSATQYFGPGTRLLVL.

The genes are TRBV5-4 and TRBJ2-7, with no clear D. Germline-derived CDR1 and CDR2 are SGHNT and YYREEE (reference sequence). The length of the CDR3 is 13 residues. With 2 bases removed from V and 1 base from J, the gap between germline ends came to 7 bases. The CDR3 spells CASSLQNSYEQYF. The DNA of the CDR3 is TGTGCCAGCAGCTTACAGAATTCCTACGAGCAGTACTTC.

J is TRBJ2-3 and V is TRBV7-2; possibly TRBD2 for D (6 bases). The germline V and J ends were trimmed by 3 bases and 4 bases, with 14 bases remaining between them. Germline CDR1 is SGHTA and CDR2 is FQGNSA. CDR3 size: 15 residues. The CDR3 loop reads CASSLPWGEPDTQYF. The CDR3 DNA follows: TGTGCCAGCAGCTTGCCTTGGGGGGAGCCAGATACGCAGTATTTT.

The chain joins TRBV7-2 to TRBJ2-3, with D possibly matching TRBD1 (5 bases). The CDR3 sequence is 15 residues long. The V gene's germline CDR1 is SGHTA and CDR2 FQGNSA. V was trimmed by 2 bases and J by 4 bases, leaving 13 bases between them. As DNA, the CDR3 is TGTGCCAGCAGCTTAAGGGGCCGGAGCTCAGATACGCAGTATTTT. Residues: CASSLRGRSSDTQYF.

This clone occurred a few times. The genes are TRBV7-3 and TRBJ1-1, with 7 nucleotides matching TRBD1. The CDR3 consists of 15 residues. The V gene end was trimmed by 5 bases and the J gene end by 1 base; junction bases not matched to a gene: 7. CDR1 and CDR2 from the germline V gene are SGHTA and FQGTGA. CDR3 DNA: TGTGCCAGCAGCCCAAGGCAGGGGGGGAACACTGAAGCTTTCTTT. Translation gives CASSPRQGGNTEAFF.

V is TRBV27 and J is TRBJ2-1; tentative D call: TRBD2 (5 bases). CDR1 is MNHEY and CDR2 is SMNVEV in the germline V gene (reference sequence). CDR3 length equals 15 residues. V shed 0 bases and J shed 0 bases, with 6 bases lying between them. In DNA form, the CDR3 reads TGTGCCAGCAGTTTATCGGGGAGCTCCTACAATGAGCAGTTCTTC. Translating gives CASSLSGSSYNEQFF.

The chain employs TRBV7-9 and TRBJ2-1; D is possibly TRBD2 (5 bases). Germline assignment: CDR1 SEHNR and CDR2 FQNEAQ (reference sequence). Trimming cost V 2 bases and J 3 bases, with 17 bases left between them. CDR3 length equals 17 residues. Written as DNA, the CDR3 is TGTGCCAGCAGCTTATCTGGCGGCCCGGGGATCTACAATGAGCAGTTCTTC. This encodes CASSLSGGPGIYNEQFF.

The V and J genes are TRBV5-4 and TRBJ2-3; 9 bases fit TRBD2. Germline V lookup: CDR1 SGHNT, CDR2 YYREEE (reference sequence). The CDR3 is 16 residues long. V shed 3 bases and J 6 bases; nucleotides not matched to a gene: 11. DNA for the CDR3: TGTGCCAGCAGCTCTCCTGGACTAGCGTTGGCGGATACGCAGTATTTT. Amino acids: CASSSPGLALADTQYF.

The chain joins TRBV4-3 to TRBJ2-3, with 10 bases that match TRBD2. Looked up from germline, CDR1 is LGHNA and CDR2 is YSLEER. Trimming took 4 bases from V and 1 from J; bases not matched to a gene: 2. The CDR3 length is 15 residues. The chain's CDR3 is CASSRLAGGTDTQYF. For the CDR3, the DNA is TGCGCCAGCAGCCGGCTAGCGGGGGGCACAGATACGCAGTATTTT.